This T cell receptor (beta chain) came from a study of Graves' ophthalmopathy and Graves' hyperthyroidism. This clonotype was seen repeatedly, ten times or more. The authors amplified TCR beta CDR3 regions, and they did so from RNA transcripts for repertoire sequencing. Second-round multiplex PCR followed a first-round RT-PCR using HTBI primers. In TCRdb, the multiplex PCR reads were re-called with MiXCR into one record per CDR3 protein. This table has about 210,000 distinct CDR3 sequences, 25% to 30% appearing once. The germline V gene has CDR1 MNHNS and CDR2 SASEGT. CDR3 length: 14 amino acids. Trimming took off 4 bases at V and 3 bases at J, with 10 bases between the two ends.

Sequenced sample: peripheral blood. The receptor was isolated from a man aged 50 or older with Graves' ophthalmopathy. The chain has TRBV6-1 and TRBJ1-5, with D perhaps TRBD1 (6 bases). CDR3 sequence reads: CASSGTGFNQPQHF. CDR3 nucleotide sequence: TGTGCCAGCAGTGGCACAGGGTTCAATCAGCCCCAGCATTTT.